Shown below are 28 T cell receptor beta chains from a single sample sequenced in a study of PD-1 blockade in classical Hodgkin lymphoma. Some clones are missing from TCRdb's copy, which holds only in-frame ones; the method was immunoSEQ multiplex PCR. The sample includes 20,000 to 25,000 clones, approximately 95% seen only once; the top ten take less than 5%. Stated time point: newly diagnosed, previously untreated cHL patient sample. Sequenced: peripheral blood mononuclear cells (PBMCs). These receptors all come from a human donor with classical Hodgkin lymphoma.

This chain links TRBV30 with TRBJ2-7; D not resolved. The CDR3 loop spans 14 amino acids. Trimming stripped 4 bases from V and 2 bases from J, with 15 bases between. The V gene's germline CDR1 is GTSNPN and CDR2 SVGIG (reference sequence). The CDR3: CAWTAVSATYEQYF. CDR3 sequence (DNA): TGTGCCTGGACTGCGGTAAGCGCCACCTACGAGCAGTACTTC.

The chain employs TRBV5-1 and TRBJ2-6; D uncertain. The germline V and J ends were trimmed by 4 bases and 0 bases, with 5 bases remaining between them. This CDR3 has 14 residues. Per the germline V gene, CDR1 is SGHRS and CDR2 is YFSETQ. The CDR3, as DNA: TGCGCCAGCAGCGCAAACTCTGGGGCCAACGTCCTGACTTTC. Translation: CASSANSGANVLTF. The variable domain in full, with the rest retrieved from reference TRBV5-1 and TRBJ2-6, is KAGVTQTPRYLIKTRGQQVTLSCSPISGHRSVSWYQQTPGQGLQFLFEYFSETQRNKGNFPGRFSGRQFSNSRSEMNVSTLELGDSALYLCASSANSGANVLTFGAGSRLTVL.

The rearrangement links TRBV21-1 to TRBJ1-5. TRBV21-1 is termed a pseudogene. The CDR3 spans 15 residues. In DNA form, the CDR3 reads TGTGCCAGCAGCAAAGCTTCCGGGGGGAATCAGCCCCAGCATTTT. This gives the protein CASSKASGGNQPQHF.

The chain uses TRBV6-6 and TRBJ1-4; no firm D call. This CDR3 contains 13 residues. Trimming cost V 7 bases and J 8 bases, with 14 bases left between them. CDR1 is MNHNY and CDR2 is SVGAGI in the germline V gene (reference sequence). CDR3 in DNA: TGTGCCAGCACTGGCGAGGTTGGAGAAAAACTGTTTTTT. Translation gives CASTGEVGEKLFF.

The table lists this clone with a count of one. The chain is built from TRBV4-3 and TRBJ2-1, with a tentative D call TRBD2 (5 bases). Germline values: CDR1 LGHNA, CDR2 YSLEER. Trimming shortened V by 0 bases and J by 4 bases, and 16 bases separated the two germline ends. The CDR3 runs to 17 residues. The CDR3 here is CASSQDVLVGVYNEQFF. The CDR3 DNA is TGCGCCAGCAGCCAAGACGTACTCGTCGGGGTTTACAATGAGCAGTTCTTC.

This chain connects TRBV7-2 to TRBJ2-1; D remains ambiguous. Per germline, CDR1 SGHTA and CDR2 FQGNSA. The V and J ends lost 1 base and 5 bases respectively, with 12 bases between them. CDR3 length: 15 amino acids. As DNA, the CDR3 is TGTGCCAGCAGCTTAGGACTCCCAGGCAACAATGAGCAGTTCTTC. Amino acid sequence: CASSLGLPGNNEQFF.

The J gene is TRBJ1-4, the V gene TRBV7-6; D unresolved. Germline CDR1 reads SGHVS; CDR2 reads FNYEAQ. The CDR3 spans 16 residues. Trimming left V 5 bases short and J 3 bases short, with 16 bases between. The CDR3, as DNA: TGTGCCAGCAGCCTGACCCGGTATTCGGCTAATGAAAAACTGTTTTTT. This translates into CASSLTRYSANEKLFF.

This chain links TRBV7-9 with TRBJ1-1; no definite D call. The V gene lost 5 bases and the J gene lost 4 bases, with 8 bases spanning the gap. This CDR3 is built from 12 residues. Germline V gene sequence: CDR1 SEHNR, CDR2 FQNEAQ (reference sequence). The CDR3 DNA follows: TGTGCCAGCAGCCCCGGCGGCACTGAAGCTTTCTTT. Protein sequence: CASSPGGTEAFF.

The rearrangement uses TRBV27 and TRBJ1-4; TRBD1 might be the D (5 bases). The V end lost 5 bases, the J end lost 3 bases, and 22 bases lay between the germline ends. CDR1 and CDR2 (germline): MNHEY, SMNVEV (reference sequence). This CDR3 spans 18 amino acids. The CDR3 DNA reads TGTGCCAGCAGTCCCCTTGAGGGACTAGTGCGTTCTAATGAAAAACTGTTTTTT. Translation gives CASSPLEGLVRSNEKLFF.

The rearrangement links TRBV5-4 to TRBJ2-6; D may be TRBD2 (6 bases). From germline, CDR1 is SGHNT and CDR2 YYREEE (reference sequence). V lost 3 bases to trimming and J lost 0 bases, with 7 bases between them. The CDR3 has 15 amino acids. The CDR3 region is CASSSGVSGANVLTF. In nucleotides, the CDR3 is TGTGCCAGCAGCTCGGGGGTCTCTGGGGCCAACGTCCTGACTTTC.

The J gene is TRBJ1-4, the V gene TRBV19, with D possibly matching TRBD1 (6 bases). The CDR3 is 15 amino acids. Germline CDR1 is LNHDA and CDR2 is SQIVND (reference sequence). V dropped 5 bases and J dropped 4 bases, with 14 bases sitting between them. CDR3 coding DNA: TGTGCCAGTAGTCCTCCAGGAGGGGGTAATGAAAAACTGTTTTTT. This sequence encodes CASSPPGGGNEKLFF.

The chain carries TRBV9 and TRBJ2-5; 16 bases are a match to TRBD2. There are 17 residues in the CDR3. The junction had 8 bases not matched to a gene; V was cut back by 4 bases and J by 5 bases. Germline loops: CDR1 SGDLS, CDR2 YYNGEE. DNA of the CDR3: TGTGCCAGCAGCCAGGGGACTAGCGGGGGGGCCCAGGAGACCCAGTACTTC. Amino acid sequence: CASSQGTSGGAQETQYF.

The gene calls are TRBV27 and TRBJ1-2, with D maybe TRBD1 (5 bases). V was pared by 7 bases and J by 4 bases, with 19 bases between. Germline V gene lookup returns CDR1 MNHEY and CDR2 SMNVEV (reference sequence). CDR3 length: 15 residues. The CDR3 is CASTLTGTAPYGYTF. In DNA form, the CDR3 reads TGTGCCAGCACGTTAACCGGGACTGCGCCCTATGGCTACACCTTC.

The chain recombines TRBV5-1 with TRBJ1-3, with a weak D call TRBD1 (5 bases). V lost 7 bases to trimming and J lost 2 bases, with 19 bases between them. From germline, CDR1 is SGHRS and CDR2 YFSETQ. This CDR3 comprises 16 residues. The chain's CDR3 is CASRWDSEKAGNTIYF. The CDR3 DNA is TGCGCCAGCCGTTGGGACTCCGAGAAGGCTGGAAACACCATATATTTT. Looking up the rest from reference TRBV5-1 and TRBJ1-3 gives the full variable domain: KAGVTQTPRYLIKTRGQQVTLSCSPISGHRSVSWYQQTPGQGLQFLFEYFSETQRNKGNFPGRFSGRQFSNSRSEMNVSTLELGDSALYLCASRWDSEKAGNTIYFGEGSWLTVV.

The rearrangement links TRBV6-5 to TRBJ2-5; the match to TRBD2 covers 7 bases. Germline values: CDR1 MNHEY, CDR2 SVGAGI. This CDR3 comprises 12 residues. J gave up 3 bases and V 10 bases, and 5 bases lay outside the gene matches. The DNA of the CDR3 is TGTGCCACCGGGACTATCAAAGAGACCCAGTACTTC. Residues: CATGTIKETQYF.

The sample holds one count of this clone. CDR3 loop: CASSAGFGDTQYF. In nucleotides, the CDR3 is TGTGCCAGCAGCGCGGGGTTTGGAGATACGCAGTATTTT. The chain employs TRBV9 and TRBJ2-3, with D tentatively TRBD2 (5 bases). This CDR3 is 13 amino acids long. The V end was cut by 3 bases, the J end by 5 bases, with 10 bases between. In germline, CDR1 is SGDLS, CDR2 YYNGEE.

J is TRBJ1-2 and V is TRBV28, with D perhaps TRBD1 (5 bases). Germline loops: CDR1 MDHEN, CDR2 SYDVKM. This CDR3 contains 15 residues. Trimming cost V 6 bases and J 0 bases, with 14 bases left between them. The CDR3 loop is CASRTGRETNYGYTF. The CDR3 nucleotides read TGTGCCAGCAGAACGGGGCGGGAAACTAACTATGGCTACACCTTC.

V gene TRBV4-3 combines with J gene TRBJ1-1; D unresolved. The CDR3 has 17 residues. In germline, CDR1 is LGHNA, CDR2 YSLEER. Trimming cost V 4 bases and J 0 bases, with 18 bases left between them. CDR3 protein: CASSPPPAGIMNTEAFF. The CDR3 DNA sequence: TGCGCCAGCAGCCCCCCGCCGGCGGGGATCATGAACACTGAAGCTTTCTTT.

The chain recombines TRBV19 with TRBJ2-2; no firm D call. This CDR3 comprises 14 residues. The V end was cut by 9 bases, the J end by 0 bases, with 11 bases between. The germline V gene encodes CDR1 LNHDA and CDR2 SQIVND (reference sequence). Here the CDR3 reads CASLSDPNTGELFF. The CDR3 bases are TGTGCCAGCCTATCGGATCCGAACACCGGGGAGCTGTTTTTT.

The gene calls are TRBV6-1 and TRBJ2-5; 7 nucleotides align to TRBD1. CDR1 is MNHNS and CDR2 is SASEGT in the germline V gene. The CDR3 runs 15 residues. Unmatched junction bases numbered 8, after V lost 2 bases and J lost 5 bases. The CDR3, as DNA: TGTGCCAGCAGTGAATGTCCAGGGGGTCGGGAGACCCAGTACTTC. This sequence encodes CASSECPGGRETQYF.

This chain uses TRBV7-2 with TRBJ1-2; 7 nucleotides align to TRBD1. The ends lost 5 bases at V and 4 bases at J; junction bases unmatched: 4. The CDR3 length is 13 residues. Germline lookup yields CDR1 SGHTA and CDR2 FQGNSA. The CDR3, as DNA: TGTGCCAGCAGCCGGGACAGCTTCTATGGCTACACCTTC. Protein product: CASSRDSFYGYTF.

This sequence joins TRBV10-2 and TRBJ1-2; TRBD1 agrees at 8 bases. Germline loops: CDR1 WSHSY, CDR2 SAAADI. V shed 0 bases and J 3 bases; nucleotides not matched to a gene: 3. This CDR3 has 15 amino acids. Here the CDR3 DNA reads TGCGCCAGCAGTGAGTCGCCAGGGGGCTACTATGGCTACACCTTC. Residues: CASSESPGGYYGYTF.

V gene TRBV15 combines with J gene TRBJ1-6; D is undetermined. Germline V gene lookup returns CDR1 LNHNV and CDR2 YYDKDF (reference sequence). The CDR3 runs 12 residues. V lost 1 base to trimming and J lost 6 bases, with 1 base between them. CDR3 bases: TGTGCCACCAGCAGAGCTAATTCACCCCTCCACTTT. Translating it yields CATSRANSPLHF.

The chain is built from TRBV7-6 and TRBJ2-3; 13 positions agree with TRBD2. Germline values: CDR1 SGHVS, CDR2 FNYEAQ. CDR3 length equals 15 residues. V shed 5 bases and J 8 bases; nucleotides not matched to a gene: 7. The CDR3 region is CASSPRGTSGATQYF. DNA for the CDR3: TGTGCCAGCAGCCCCCGTGGGACTAGCGGGGCTACGCAGTATTTT. The variable domain in full, completed from reference TRBV7-6 and TRBJ2-3, reads GAGVSQSPRYKVTKRGQDVALRCDPISGHVSLYWYRQALGQGPEFLTYFNYEAQQDKSGLPNDRFSAERPEGSISTLTIQRTEQRDSAMYRCASSPRGTSGATQYFGPGTRLTVL.

The J gene is TRBJ2-1, the V gene TRBV7-2; D gene ambiguous. Germline loops: CDR1 SGHTA, CDR2 FQGNSA. Deletions cut 5 bases from V and 0 bases from J, with 11 bases between. This CDR3 region has 15 residues. The chain's CDR3 is CASSPRLSSYNEQFF. The CDR3 nucleotides read TGTGCCAGCAGCCCGCGGTTGAGCTCCTACAATGAGCAGTTCTTC.

This chain connects TRBV5-6 to TRBJ2-7; 11 nucleotides agree with TRBD1. The CDR3 is made up of 14 amino acids. CDR1 is SGHDT and CDR2 is YYEEEE in the germline V gene. V shed 0 bases, J shed 6 bases, and the junction held 2 bases outside the gene matches. The CDR3 DNA reads TGTGCCAGCAGCTTGGCCGGGACAGGGGGCGAGCAGTACTTC. Translation: CASSLAGTGGEQYF.

The V call is TRBV7-9, the J call TRBJ1-4, with a weak D call TRBD1 (6 bases). The germline CDR1 and CDR2 sequences are SEHNR and FQNEAQ (reference sequence). This CDR3 is built from 15 residues. The V gene lost 2 bases and the J gene lost 0 bases, with 7 bases spanning the gap. CDR3 DNA sequence: TGTGCCAGCAGCTTAAAGGGGGCAACTAATGAAAAACTGTTTTTT. Translation gives CASSLKGATNEKLFF.

In its sample, this clone was seen a few times. The V gene is TRBV5-1, the J gene TRBJ2-6; either TRBD1 or TRBD2 may supply D (5 bases each). This CDR3 has 15 residues. CDR1 and CDR2 (germline): SGHRS, YFSETQ. Trimming cost V 2 bases and J 7 bases, with 13 bases left between them. CDR3 in DNA: TGCGCCAGCAGCTTCACAGGACGGGATGCCAACGTCCTGACTTTC. As protein: CASSFTGRDANVLTF.